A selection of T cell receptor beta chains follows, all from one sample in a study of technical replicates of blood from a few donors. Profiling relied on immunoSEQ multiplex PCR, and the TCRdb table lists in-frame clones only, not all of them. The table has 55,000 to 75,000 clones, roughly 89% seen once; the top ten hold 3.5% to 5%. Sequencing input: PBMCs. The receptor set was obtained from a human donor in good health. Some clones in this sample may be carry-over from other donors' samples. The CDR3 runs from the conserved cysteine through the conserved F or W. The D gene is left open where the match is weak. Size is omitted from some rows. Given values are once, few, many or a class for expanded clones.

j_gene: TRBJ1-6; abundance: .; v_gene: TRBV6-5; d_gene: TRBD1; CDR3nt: TGTGCCAGCAGTTACGAGGGACAGAGAAATAATTCACCCCTCCACTTT; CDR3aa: CASSYEGQRNNSPLHF
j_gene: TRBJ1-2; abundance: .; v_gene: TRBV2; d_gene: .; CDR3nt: TGTGCCAGCGAGGGAGAGGCGAGAAGTCATGGCTACACCTTC; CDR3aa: CASEGEARSHGYTF
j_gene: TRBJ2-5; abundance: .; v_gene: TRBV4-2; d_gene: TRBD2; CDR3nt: TGTGCCAGCAGCCTATCAGGGACTAGCGGGGGGGCGGCCCAGACCCAGTACTTC; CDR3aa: CASSLSGTSGGAAQTQYF
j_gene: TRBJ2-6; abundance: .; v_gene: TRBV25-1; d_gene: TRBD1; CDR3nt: TGTGCCAGCTCCCGGGACAGCCCGTTTGGGGCCAACGTCCTGACTTTC; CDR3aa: CASSRDSPFGANVLTF
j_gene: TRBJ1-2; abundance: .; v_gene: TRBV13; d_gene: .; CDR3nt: TGTGCCAGCAGCTTAGGGCCAGGGAGGTTCTCAATTCCAAATGGCTACACCTTC; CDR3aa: CASSLGPGRFSIPNGYTF
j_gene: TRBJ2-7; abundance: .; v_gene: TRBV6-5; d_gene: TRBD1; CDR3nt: TGTGCCAGCAGTACGACAGGGGACCCTCCCTACGAGCAGTACTTC; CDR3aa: CASSTTGDPPYEQYF
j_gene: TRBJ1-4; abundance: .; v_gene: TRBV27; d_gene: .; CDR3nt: TGTGCCAGCAGTTTATCCCCCAGTCCCAATGAAAAACTGTTTTTT; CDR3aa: CASSLSPSPNEKLFF
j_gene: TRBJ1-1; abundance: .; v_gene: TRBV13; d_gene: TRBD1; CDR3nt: TGTGCCAGCAGCCCCCTCCCGGGACAGGCCGGGGATCCTGAAGCTTTCTTT; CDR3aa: CASSPLPGQAGDPEAFF
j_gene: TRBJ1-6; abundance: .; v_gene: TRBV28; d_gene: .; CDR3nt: TGTGCCAGCAGCCCAGTTAATTCACCCCTCCACTTT; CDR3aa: CASSPVNSPLHF
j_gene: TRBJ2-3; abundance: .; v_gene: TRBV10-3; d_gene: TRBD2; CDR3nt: TGTGCCTTGGGTAGCGGGAGTAGGACAGATACGCAGTATTTT; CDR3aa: CALGSGSRTDTQYF
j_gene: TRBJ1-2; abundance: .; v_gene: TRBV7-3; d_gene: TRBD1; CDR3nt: TGTGCCAGCAGCCCGGGACAGGCTAACTATGGCTACACCTTC; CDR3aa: CASSPGQANYGYTF
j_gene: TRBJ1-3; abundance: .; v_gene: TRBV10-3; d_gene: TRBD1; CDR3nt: TGTGCCATCAGTGAGTCCGGGACAGGGGCTGGAAACACCATATATTTT; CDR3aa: CAISESGTGAGNTIYF
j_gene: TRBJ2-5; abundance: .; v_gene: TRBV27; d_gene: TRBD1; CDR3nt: TGTGCCAGCAGGGGGTCGGGACAGGGAAACCCCCAGGAGACCCAGTACTTC; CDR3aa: CASRGSGQGNPQETQYF
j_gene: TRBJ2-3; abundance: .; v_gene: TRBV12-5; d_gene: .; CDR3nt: TGTGCTAGTGGATCACCTCGGGAGTTCGCCCACACGCAGTATTTT; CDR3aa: CASGSPREFAHTQYF
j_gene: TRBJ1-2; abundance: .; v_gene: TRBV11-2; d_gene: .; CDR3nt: TGTGCCAGCAGCCTGGTTCCGGGGGGCTACACCTTC; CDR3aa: CASSLVPGGYTF
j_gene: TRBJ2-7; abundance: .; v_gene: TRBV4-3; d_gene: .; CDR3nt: TGCGCCAGCAGCCAAGGTACTGCGGACTACGAGCAGTACTTC; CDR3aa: CASSQGTADYEQYF
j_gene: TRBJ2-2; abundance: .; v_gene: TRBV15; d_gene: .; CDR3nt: TGTGCCACCAGCGGAGCGGGGGAGCTGTTTTTT; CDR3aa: CATSGAGELFF
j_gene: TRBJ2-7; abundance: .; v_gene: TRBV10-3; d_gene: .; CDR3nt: TGTGCCATCAGTGACAGGGCTGAGGAGCAGTACTTC; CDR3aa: CAISDRAEEQYF
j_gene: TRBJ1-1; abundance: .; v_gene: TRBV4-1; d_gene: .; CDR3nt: TGCGCCAGCAGCCAAGGAGGTTCCATGAACACTGAAGCTTTCTTT; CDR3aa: CASSQGGSMNTEAFF
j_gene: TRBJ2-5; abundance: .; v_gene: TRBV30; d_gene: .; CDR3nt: TGTGCCTGGACTCCAGGGTCAGAGACCCAGTACTTC; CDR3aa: CAWTPGSETQYF
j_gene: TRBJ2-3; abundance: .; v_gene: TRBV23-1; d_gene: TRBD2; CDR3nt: TGCGCCAGCAGTCAAATCGTTACTAGCGGAAAGATAACAGATACGCAGTATTTT; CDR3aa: CASSQIVTSGKITDTQYF
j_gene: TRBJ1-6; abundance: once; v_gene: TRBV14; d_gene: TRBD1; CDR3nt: TGTGCCAGCAGCCGGGACAGGGGGGTTTCACCCCTCCACTTT; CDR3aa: CASSRDRGVSPLHF
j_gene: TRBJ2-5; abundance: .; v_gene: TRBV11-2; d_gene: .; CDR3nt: TGTGCCAGCAGCCATGAAGCGGTTAAAGAGACCCAGTACTTC; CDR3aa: CASSHEAVKETQYF
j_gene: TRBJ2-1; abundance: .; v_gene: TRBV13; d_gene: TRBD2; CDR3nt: TGTGCCAGCAGCTTAGAGGGCGGGAGGCAGGTCTACAATGAGCAGTTCTTC; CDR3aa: CASSLEGGRQVYNEQFF
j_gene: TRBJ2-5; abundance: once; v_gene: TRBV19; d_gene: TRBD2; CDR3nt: TGTGCCAGTAGTTCCCGGACTAGCGGGATTGTGGAGACCCAGTACTTC; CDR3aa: CASSSRTSGIVETQYF
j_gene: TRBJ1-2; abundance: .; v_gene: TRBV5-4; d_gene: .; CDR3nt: TGTGCCAGCAGCTTGGGGGGGGGACAAGGCGGATTCGGCTACACCTTC; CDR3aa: CASSLGGGQGGFGYTF
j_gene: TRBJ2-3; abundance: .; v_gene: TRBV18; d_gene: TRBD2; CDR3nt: TGTGCCAGCTCACCGGGACTAGCGGGAATAGATACGCAGTATTTT; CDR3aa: CASSPGLAGIDTQYF
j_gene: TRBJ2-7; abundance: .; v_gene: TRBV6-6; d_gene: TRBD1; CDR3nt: TGTGCCAGCAGGGAACAGGGGGCTACTTTAGAGCAGTACTTC; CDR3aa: CASREQGATLEQYF
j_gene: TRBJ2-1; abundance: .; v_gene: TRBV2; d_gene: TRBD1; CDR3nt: TGTGCCAGCAGGGGACAGAGCTCCTACAATGAGCAGTTCTTC; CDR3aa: CASRGQSSYNEQFF
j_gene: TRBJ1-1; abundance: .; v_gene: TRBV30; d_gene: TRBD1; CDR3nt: TGTGCCAGGAGGGGGCCCACTGAAGCTTTCTTT; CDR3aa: CARRGPTEAFF
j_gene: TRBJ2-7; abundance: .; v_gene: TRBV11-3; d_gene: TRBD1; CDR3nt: TGTGCCAGCAGCTTAGTCTTAGGACAGGGGTACGAGCAGTACTTC; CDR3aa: CASSLVLGQGYEQYF
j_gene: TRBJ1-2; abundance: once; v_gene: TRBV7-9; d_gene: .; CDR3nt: TGTGCCAGCAGACACGGCGCATGGCGGGACTATGGCTACACCTTC; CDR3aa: CASRHGAWRDYGYTF
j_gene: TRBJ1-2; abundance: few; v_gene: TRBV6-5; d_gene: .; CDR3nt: TGTGCCAGCAGTTACCCCGGGTCGAGGAGCTACACCTTC; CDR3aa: CASSYPGSRSYTF
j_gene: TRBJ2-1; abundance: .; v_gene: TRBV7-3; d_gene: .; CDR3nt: TGTGCCAGCAGCCAAAGCCGGAGCTCCTACAATGAGCAGTTCTTC; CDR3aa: CASSQSRSSYNEQFF
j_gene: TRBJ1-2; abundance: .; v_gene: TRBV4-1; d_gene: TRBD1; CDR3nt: TGCGCCAGCAGCCTTGGAGCGGCAGGGGGAAACTATGGCTACACCTTC; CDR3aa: CASSLGAAGGNYGYTF
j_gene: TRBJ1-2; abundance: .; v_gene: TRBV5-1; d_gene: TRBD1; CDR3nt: TGCGCCAGCAGCTCAGACAGGGGCGGCTACACCTTC; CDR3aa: CASSSDRGGYTF
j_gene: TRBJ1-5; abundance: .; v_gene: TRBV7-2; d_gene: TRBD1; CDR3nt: TGTGCCAGCAGCTTTTTTGGACAGGGAAGCAATCAGCCCCAGCATTTT; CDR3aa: CASSFFGQGSNQPQHF
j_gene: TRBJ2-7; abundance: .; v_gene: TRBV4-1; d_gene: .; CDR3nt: TGCGCCAGCAGCCAAGATTTCGTAGTTCGCTACGAGCAGTACTTC; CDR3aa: CASSQDFVVRYEQYF
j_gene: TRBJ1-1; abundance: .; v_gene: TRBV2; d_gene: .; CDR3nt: TGTGCCAGCATCCTAGAGGGTAGGACTGAAGCTTTCTTT; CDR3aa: CASILEGRTEAFF
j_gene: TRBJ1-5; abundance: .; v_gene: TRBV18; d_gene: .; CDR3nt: TGTGCCAGCTCACCAGGGGAGTACAATCAGCCCCAGCATTTT; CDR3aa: CASSPGEYNQPQHF
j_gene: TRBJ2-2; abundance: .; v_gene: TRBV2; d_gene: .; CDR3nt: TGTGCCAGCAGTGAAGTACCGGGACTGAACAGGGGGCTGTTTTTT; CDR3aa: CASSEVPGLNRGLFF
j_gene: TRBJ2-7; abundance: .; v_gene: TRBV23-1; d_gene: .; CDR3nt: TGCGCCAGCAGTCAATTCCTGGCGGAAGCCCCCTACGAGCAGTACTTC; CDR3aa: CASSQFLAEAPYEQYF
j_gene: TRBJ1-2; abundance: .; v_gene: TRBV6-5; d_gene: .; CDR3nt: TGTGCCAGCAGTTACTCGAAAAATAGGGGAGGAGGCTACACCTTC; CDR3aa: CASSYSKNRGGGYTF
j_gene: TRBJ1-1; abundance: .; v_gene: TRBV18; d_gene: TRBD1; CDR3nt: TGTGCCAGCTCGCAGGGACAGGGGGTCCTGAACACTGAAGCTTTCTTT; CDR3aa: CASSQGQGVLNTEAFF
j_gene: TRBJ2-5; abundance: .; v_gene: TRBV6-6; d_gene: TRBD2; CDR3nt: TGTGCCAGCAGTCAAACTAGCGGGAGCCTCCAAGAGACCCAGTACTTC; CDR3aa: CASSQTSGSLQETQYF
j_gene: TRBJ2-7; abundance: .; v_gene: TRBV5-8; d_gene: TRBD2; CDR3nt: TGTGCCAGCAGCTTCCTCTTGACTAGCGGGACCTCCTACGAGCAGTACTTC; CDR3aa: CASSFLLTSGTSYEQYF
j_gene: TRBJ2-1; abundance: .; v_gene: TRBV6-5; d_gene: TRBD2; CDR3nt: TGTGCCAGCAGTTCCCTCGCAGCGGGGGACGGTGCGCAGTTCTTC; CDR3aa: CASSSLAAGDGAQFF
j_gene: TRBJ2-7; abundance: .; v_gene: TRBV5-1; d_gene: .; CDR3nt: TGCGCCAGCAGCTTGCAAGTACACTCCTACGAGCAGTACTTC; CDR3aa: CASSLQVHSYEQYF
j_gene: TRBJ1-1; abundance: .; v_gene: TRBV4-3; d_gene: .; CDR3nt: TGCGCCAGCAGCCAAGACCCCAGGAGGAACGCTGAAGCTTTCTTT; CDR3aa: CASSQDPRRNAEAFF
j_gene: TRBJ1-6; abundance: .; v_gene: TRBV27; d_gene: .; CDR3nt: TGTGCCAGCAGTCAAGGGGGATACCGTTCACCCCTCCACTTT; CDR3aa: CASSQGGYRSPLHF
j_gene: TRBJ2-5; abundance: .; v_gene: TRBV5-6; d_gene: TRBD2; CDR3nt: TGTGCCAGCAGCTTGGAGTTCGGCGGGAGGGCCGGAGAGACCCAGTACTTC; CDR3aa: CASSLEFGGRAGETQYF
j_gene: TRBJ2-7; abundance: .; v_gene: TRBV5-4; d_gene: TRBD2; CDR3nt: TGTGCCAGCAGCTTGACTAGCGGGGGTACCTACGAGCAGTACTTC; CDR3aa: CASSLTSGGTYEQYF
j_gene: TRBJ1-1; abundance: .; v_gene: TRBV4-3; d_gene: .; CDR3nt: TGCGCCAGCAGCCAAGAACCTGCCCGGGACACTGAAGCTTTCTTT; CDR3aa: CASSQEPARDTEAFF